The entry below gives a single T cell receptor beta chain sequence along with its context. This sample is drawn from a study of blood T cell repertoires in COVID-19. Looking at the study overall: Specimens from acute and convalescent COVID-19 originated in the United States, Italy and Spain. In each case, the material was cDNA or gDNA derived from T cells, B-cell-depleted T cells, or PBMCs.

Trimming took 7 bases from V and 11 from J; bases not matched to a gene: 13. The CDR3 spans 14 residues. Germline assignment: CDR1 LNHDA and CDR2 SQIVND (reference sequence). In the study's own analysis: Reference gene primer amplification gave estimated nucleated cell counts. TCRdb's copy holds only in-frame clones and misses some; the assay was immunoSEQ multiplex PCR. The D gene and trimming were derived from the DNA, and the V and J assignments and clone size from that table. The sample shows 150,000 to 200,000 clones, about 80% of them seen only once. The chain joins TRBV19 to TRBJ1-2; 10 nucleotides align to TRBD1. This clonotype originated in a woman at least 80 years old with acute or convalescent COVID-19. The sample was peripheral blood. The CDR3 nucleotides read TGTGCCAGTACCCCAAGGACAGGGGGAATTTCTTACACCTTC. Encoded protein: CASTPRTGGISYTF.